These 30 T cell receptor beta chains came from one sample sequenced in a study of metastatic and nonmetastatic thyroid tumors. Among the patients, none had received any treatment before thyroid surgery. MiXCR re-clonotyped the PCR reads for TCRdb. The sample records tens of thousands of clones, more than 3.5% being singletons. Sequencing input: blood. These receptors came from a female donor with papillary thyroid cancer or a benign thyroid nodule (not recorded which). Some clones in this sample may be carry-over from other donors' samples.

This clone was seen a single time. V is TRBV28 and J is TRBJ1-2; tentative D call: TRBD1 (5 bases). The length of the CDR3 is 13 residues. Deletions cut 2 bases from V and 8 bases from J, with 12 bases between. Germline-derived CDR1 and CDR2 are MDHEN and SYDVKM. The CDR3 here is CASSLPGGSGYTF. In DNA, the CDR3 is TGTGCCAGCAGTTTACCGGGGGGATCGGGCTACACCTTC.

The table lists this clone with a few counts. This could be a read error, since a much larger clone is one nucleotide away. The chain couples TRBV30 to TRBJ2-3; 13 nucleotides match TRBD2. Germline CDR1 reads GTSNPN; CDR2 reads SVGIG (reference sequence). The CDR3 spans 18 residues. With 5 bases clipped from V and 3 bases from J, the junction kept 14 bases outside the gene matches. The CDR3 nucleotides read TGTGCCTGGGGTTTCACACCGGGACTAGCGGGGACAACAGATACGCAGTATTTT. Translated: CAWGFTPGLAGTTDTQYF.

This clone was seen many times. Since a much larger clone is just one base distant, this may be a read error. The chain joins TRBV20-1 to TRBJ2-7; D is uncertain. Looked up from germline, CDR1 is DFQATT and CDR2 is SNEGSKA (reference sequence). This CDR3 region has 15 residues. The CDR3 DNA follows: TGCAGTGCTAGAGGCCAGACTGGCGTGTCCTACGAGCAGCACTTC. Its translation: CSARGQTGVSYEQHF.

This clone turned up a few times. The V and J genes are TRBV7-9 and TRBJ1-6, with D hard to call. V was clipped by 5 bases and J by 9 bases, with 11 bases between them. The CDR3 has 13 residues. Germline CDR1 SEHNR, CDR2 FQNEAQ (reference sequence). The CDR3 DNA sequence: TGTGCCAGCAGCAATCAGGACTGTTCACCCCTCCACTTT. Translation: CASSNQDCSPLHF. The whole variable domain, remainder taken from reference TRBV7-9 and TRBJ1-6, is DTGVSQNPRHKITKRGQNVTFRCDPISEHNRLYWYRQTLGQGPEFLTYFQNEAQLEKSRLLSDRFSAERPKGSFSTLEIQRTEQGDSAMYLCASSNQDCSPLHFGNGTRLTVT.

This clone showed up many times. The rearrangement uses TRBV2 and TRBJ1-1, with D hard to call. Germline lookup yields CDR1 SNHLY and CDR2 FYNNEI. The CDR3 has 13 amino acids. Here the CDR3 reads CTTALFPNTEAFF. The CDR3 DNA follows: TGTACTACCGCTCTTTTTCCGAACACTGAAGCTTTCTTT.

This clone was observed many times. The gene calls are TRBV7-9 and TRBJ2-7; no definite D call. Germline V gene lookup returns CDR1 SEHNR and CDR2 FQNEAQ (reference sequence). V was clipped by 0 bases and J by 5 bases, with 11 bases between them. The CDR3 spans 14 residues. CDR3 coding DNA: TGTGCCAGCAGCTTAGCGCTTCCTGCTAACGAGCAGTACTTC. Protein: CASSLALPANEQYF.

At least ten counts were recorded for this clone. This rearrangement joins TRBV19 to TRBJ1-5; D might be TRBD1 (5 bases). V lost 8 bases to trimming and J lost 4 bases, with 18 bases between them. The CDR3 has 15 amino acids. CDR1 is LNHDA, CDR2 SQIVND, per germline (reference sequence). The CDR3 region is CASRSLEGLNQPQHF. CDR3 bases: TGTGCCAGTCGATCCCTCGAGGGGCTGAATCAGCCCCAGCATTTT.

This clone was found many times. The chain employs TRBV4-1 and TRBJ2-1; D remains unclear. The CDR3 runs 13 residues. Trimming stripped 1 base from V and 8 bases from J, with 9 bases between. Germline CDR1 MGHRA, CDR2 YSYEKL. CDR3 loop: CASSQVLWYEQFF. In nucleotides, the CDR3 is TGCGCCAGCAGCCAAGTGCTGTGGTATGAGCAGTTCTTC.

This clone was seen a handful of times. A read error may be the cause here, since a much bigger clone is one base away. V usage is TRBV5-1 and J usage is TRBJ2-3; 7 nucleotides line up with TRBD2. The V segment lost 1 base and the J segment 1 base; nucleotides outside the gene matches: 6. CDR1 is SGHRS, CDR2 YFSETQ, per germline. This CDR3 region has 16 residues. The CDR3 bases are TGCGCCAGCAGCTTGTCTGGGGGGGGGGGCACAGATACGCAGTATTTT. This translates into CASSLSGGGGTDTQYF.

This clone was recorded at least ten times. The rearrangement links TRBV12-3 or TRBV12-4 to TRBJ1-4; D call uncertain. The CDR3 runs to 13 residues. Trimming took off 5 bases at V and 4 bases at J, with 8 bases between the two ends. The CDR3 reads CASSTLNNEKLFF. The CDR3 nucleotides read TGTGCCAGCAGTACCTTGAATAATGAAAAACTGTTTTTT.

This clone showed up just a few times. This rearrangement joins TRBV5-4 to TRBJ2-5, with D hard to call. Deletions cut 1 base from V and 5 bases from J, with 18 bases between. The CDR3 consists of 16 residues. Germline V lookup: CDR1 SGHNT, CDR2 YYREEE (reference sequence). The CDR3, as DNA: TGTGCCAGCAGCTTGAACCCGGGCAGCTCGCTGGAGACCCAGTACTTC. As protein: CASSLNPGSSLETQYF. Combining the CDR3 with reference TRBV5-4 and TRBJ2-5 gives the whole variable domain ETGVTQSPTHLIKTRGQQVTLRCSSQSGHNTVSWYQQALGQGPQFIFQYYREEENGRGNFPPRFSGLQFPNYSSELNVNALELDDSALYLCASSLNPGSSLETQYFGPGTRLLVL.

This clone has a count of ten or more. The V gene is TRBV9, the J gene TRBJ2-5; TRBD2 aligns across 7 bases. This CDR3 has 15 residues. CDR1 is SGDLS, CDR2 YYNGEE, per germline. Losses at the gene ends were 0 bases for V and 5 bases for J; bases not matched to a gene: 7. The CDR3 nucleotides read TGTGCCAGCAGCGTAGGGACTAGTCGGACGGAGACCCAGTACTTC. Residues: CASSVGTSRTETQYF.

This clone was observed a handful of times. This could be a read error, since a much larger clone is one nucleotide away. The chain employs TRBV4-1 and TRBJ1-5; possibly TRBD1 for D (5 bases). Trimming took 6 bases from V and 1 from J, leaving 16 bases between them. Germline-derived CDR1 and CDR2 are MGHRA and YSYEKL. This CDR3 is 16 amino acids long. This CDR3 reads CASSLSRGWSNQPQHF. CDR3 nucleotide sequence: TGCGCCAGCAGTTTATCCCGGGGCTGGAGCAATCAGCCCCAGCATTTT.

This clone turned up a few times. An end of the junction does not agree with germline; a read error may underlie this. V usage is TRBV6-5 and J usage is TRBJ2-7, with TRBD2 as a possible D gene (6 bases). Germline loops: CDR1 MNHEY, CDR2 SVGAGI. The CDR3 totals 14 residues. The CDR3 reads CASSYLGGSYEHYF. The DNA for the CDR3 is TGTGCCAGCAGTTACCTCGGGGGTTCCTACGAGCATTACTTC.

This clone came up a few times. Compared with germline, one end of the junction differs, possibly owing to a read error. The rearrangement joins TRBV2 to TRBJ2-1, with TRBD2 identical over 10 bases. The CDR3 runs to 16 residues. Germline V gene data show CDR1 as SNHLY and CDR2 as FYNNEI. The CDR3 is CASTATIAGGGNGQFF. Written as DNA, the CDR3 is TGTGCCAGCACCGCCACAATAGCGGGAGGAGGTAATGGGCAGTTCTTC.

This clone was recorded at least ten times. V gene TRBV19 combines with J gene TRBJ2-3; D possibly matches TRBD1 or TRBD2 (5 bases each). The ends were cut back, 6 bases at V and 4 bases at J, with 17 bases in the middle. The germline gives CDR1 LNHDA, CDR2 SQIVND (reference sequence). The CDR3 loop spans 15 amino acids. CDR3 bases: TGTGCCAGTAGCGGGGCCACGGGGTTAGCAGATACGCAGTATTTT. Encoded protein: CASSGATGLADTQYF.

With regard to this clone: Without the conserved terminal phenylalanine or tryptophan, this CDR3 likely stems from a read error. The V gene is TRBV20-1, the J gene TRBJ2-7; 7 bases match TRBD1. This CDR3 contains 14 residues. The V gene's germline CDR1 is DFQATT and CDR2 SNEGSKA (reference sequence). J lost 3 bases, V lost 1 base, and 6 bases had no gene match. CDR3 DNA sequence: TGCAGTGCTAGAGGGACAGGCGATAACTACGAGCAGTACTCC. As protein: CSARGTGDNYEQYS.

In this sample, this clone turned up many times. V gene TRBV27 combines with J gene TRBJ2-1; D perhaps matches TRBD1 (5 bases). The CDR3 runs to 13 residues. The germline V gene encodes CDR1 MNHEY and CDR2 SMNVEV (reference sequence). V dropped 3 bases and J dropped 6 bases, with 9 bases sitting between them. In DNA form, the CDR3 reads TGTGCCAGCAGTTTTCAGGGTTCCAATGAGCAGTTCTTC. Protein sequence: CASSFQGSNEQFF.

This clone was recorded at least ten times. The chain has TRBV24-1 and TRBJ2-1; 9 bases map to TRBD1. V dropped 3 bases and J dropped 5; count of bases not matched to a gene: 10. The germline V gene encodes CDR1 KGHDR and CDR2 SFDVKD. CDR3 length: 17 amino acids. The DNA of the CDR3 is TGTGCCACCAGTGATCGGGCCGGGACAGGGTTCCACAATGAGCAGTTCTTC. It encodes CATSDRAGTGFHNEQFF.

This clone was seen more than once but under ten times. An end of the junction differs from the germline gene, which may be a read error. V usage is TRBV11-2 and J usage is TRBJ1-2, with D unclear. Germline V CDR1 and CDR2: SGHAT, FQNNGV. The CDR3 has 15 residues. The CDR3: CASSLGRQVGYGYTF. CDR3 nucleotide sequence: TGTGCCAGTAGCTTAGGGCGCCAGGTGGGCTATGGCTACACCTTC.

This clone was picked up many times. The chain carries TRBV6-1 and TRBJ2-2, with 7 nucleotides matching TRBD1. Germline V CDR1 and CDR2: MNHNS, SASEGT. V shed 7 bases, J shed 5 bases, and the junction held 10 bases outside the gene matches. The CDR3 has 15 amino acids. The CDR3 DNA follows: TGTGCCAGCAAAGCCGGGACAGAAGAGACCGGGGAGCTGTTTTTT. Residues: CASKAGTEETGELFF.

This clone has ten or more counts. This chain uses TRBV28 with TRBJ1-5, with TRBD1 matching 7 bases. From germline, CDR1 is MDHEN and CDR2 SYDVKM. J gave up 0 bases and V 5 bases, and 13 bases lay outside the gene matches. This CDR3 region has 18 residues. The CDR3: CASSQPGTAAYSNQPQHF. The CDR3, as DNA: TGTGCCAGCAGTCAACCGGGGACAGCGGCATATAGCAATCAGCCCCAGCATTTT.

This clone was recorded many times. The CDR3 here is CASSLGQGGSASGYTF. The CDR3 DNA follows: TGTGCCAGCAGCCTGGGACAGGGAGGATCGGCTAGTGGCTACACCTTC. The rearrangement links TRBV3-1 to TRBJ1-2; 9 bases align to TRBD1. Losses at the gene ends were 4 bases for V and 7 bases for J; bases not matched to a gene: 13. The CDR3 is 16 amino acids. Germline V gene data show CDR1 as LGHDT and CDR2 as YNNKEL (reference sequence).

Ten or more counts support this clone. This rearrangement joins TRBV19 to TRBJ2-5; possibly TRBD2 for D (6 bases). There are 14 residues in the CDR3. Germline-derived CDR1 and CDR2 are LNHDA and SQIVND (reference sequence). Trimming shortened V by 6 bases and J by 4 bases, and 15 bases separated the two germline ends. This CDR3 is CASSPSGLLETQYF. In nucleotides, the CDR3 is TGTGCCAGTAGCCCCAGCGGGCTGCTAGAGACCCAGTACTTC.

In its sample, this clone was seen a few times. The chain is built from TRBV5-6 and TRBJ2-1; TRBD2 is a possible D gene (6 bases). CDR1 and CDR2 (germline): SGHDT, YYEEEE. The CDR3 runs 16 residues. V lost 3 bases and J 0 bases, leaving 13 bases between the germline ends. CDR3 residues: CASSSGLLSSYNEQFF. CDR3 in DNA: TGTGCCAGCAGCTCGGGACTCCTGAGCTCCTACAATGAGCAGTTCTTC.

In the case of this clone: Germline is not matched at one junction end, which may reflect a read error. Other DNA sequences in this specimen translate into the identical CDR3. This chain connects TRBV2 to TRBJ2-7; D perhaps matches TRBD1 (5 bases). The germline CDR1 and CDR2 sequences are SNHLY and FYNNEI. The CDR3 runs 12 residues. The CDR3 here is CASSERGREQYF. The CDR3 nucleotides read TGTGCCAGCAGTGAAAGGGGTCGAGAGCAATACTTC.

This clone showed up many times. CDR3 residues: CASSAQSTRNEQFF. CDR3 coding DNA: TGTGCCAGCAGTGCACAGTCTACCAGGAATGAGCAGTTCTTC. The V call is TRBV6-4, the J call TRBJ2-1; D unresolved. Between the trimmed V and J ends, which lost 4 bases and 7 bases, there was a span of 14 bases. In germline, CDR1 is MRHNA, CDR2 SNTAGT. The CDR3 consists of 14 residues.

The V gene is TRBV18, the J gene TRBJ1-3; D not certain. V gave up 4 bases and J gave up 0 bases, with 10 bases separating them. The germline V gene encodes CDR1 KGHSH and CDR2 LQKENI. There are 15 residues in the CDR3. The chain's CDR3 is CASSLNTISGNTIYF. Written as DNA, the CDR3 is TGTGCCAGCTCACTAAATACCATCTCTGGAAACACCATATATTTT.

This clone appeared many times. V is TRBV20-1 and J is TRBJ2-7; D tentatively reads TRBD1 or TRBD2 (5 bases each). With 3 bases removed from V and 3 bases from J, the gap between germline ends came to 18 bases. Germline V lookup: CDR1 DFQATT, CDR2 SNEGSKA (reference sequence). The CDR3 extends over 15 amino acids. CDR3 protein: CSARAGEGFNYEQYF. In DNA form, the CDR3 reads TGCAGTGCTAGGGCAGGCGAGGGGTTTAACTACGAGCAGTACTTC.

This clone was observed a few times. J is TRBJ2-3 and V is TRBV20-1, with D perhaps being TRBD1 or TRBD2 (6 bases each). The CDR3 has 12 amino acids. V was shortened by 6 bases and J by 3 bases, with 10 bases between the two germline ends. CDR1 and CDR2 (germline): DFQATT, SNEGSKA (reference sequence). CDR3 loop: CSARGQTDTQYF. CDR3 DNA sequence: TGCAGTGCCCGGGGGCAGACAGATACGCAGTATTTT.